This TCR delta chain was identified during a study of gamma-delta T cells after stem cell transplantation. As regards this clone: One end of the junction fails to match germline, which may point to a read error.

TCRdb re-processed the RT-PCR reads using CATT. The sample shows about 11,000 delta-chain clones, 1% to 1.5% of them seen only once. CDR1 and CDR2 (germline): GEAIGNYY, EKD. This CDR3 region has 21 residues. The specimen sequenced was gamma-delta T cells. The source is a human donor. It is not recorded whose cells these are; they may come from a transplant donor. This chain links TRDV2 with TRDJ1; 11 positions agree with TRDD3. In nucleotides, the CDR3 is TGTGCCTGTGACACCGTTGATGGGGGATACGCGGCTCGTTTTTCCCCCGATAAACCCATCTTT. Protein: CACDTVDGGYAARFSPDKPIF.